The T cell receptor (beta chain) under discussion was sequenced for a study of CD8+ T cells in alopecia areata. TCR sequencing used cDNA made by reverse transcription of extracted RNA. The method was immunoSEQ multiplex PCR; TCRdb's version includes in-frame clones alone and lacks a portion of them. The sample includes some 190,000 clones, roughly three fifths seen only once; the top ten take around 0.69%. Notes on this clone: Its specificity is not known. At the DNA level, this CDR3 is encoded by other sequences in the same sample as well.

Whole-study results and caveats: Tofacitinib delivered significant drops in scalp clonality and in expanded CD8+ clones among the top 100.

The sample's treatment: oral pan-JAK inhibitor, 5-10 mg twice daily. Alopecia areata patients gave lesional scalp punch biopsies and peripheral blood samples. The germline CDR1 and CDR2 sequences are SQVTM and ANQGSEA. The V end was cut by 6 bases, the J end by 3 bases, with 4 bases between. The CDR3 spans 10 residues. The origin of this receptor is a human donor with alopecia areata. The genes are TRBV29-1 and TRBJ2-3; D gene ambiguous. This specimen was CD4+ T cells sorted from blood, taken at week 4, from a patient treated with tofacitinib. The CDR3 region is CSVGTDTQYF. As DNA, the CDR3 is TGCAGCGTGGGGACAGATACGCAGTATTTT.